The 27 T cell receptor beta chains below all came from one sample that was sequenced in a study of early T cells in non-severe SARS-CoV-2 infection. One entry per CDR3 protein, called by TCRdb with MiXCR from the 5' RACE reads. The profile shows 75,000 to 80,000 distinct CDR3 sequences, 15% to 18% of them singletons. The sequenced material came from whole blood. These receptors were collected from an adult who was a healthcare worker with PCR-confirmed SARS-CoV-2 infection or an uninfected control (not recorded which).

The sample holds a few counts of this clonotype. The genes are TRBV28 and TRBJ2-7; no clear D. Trimming stripped 6 bases from V and 4 bases from J, with 10 bases between. Germline V gene lookup returns CDR1 MDHEN and CDR2 SYDVKM. The CDR3 totals 12 residues. CDR3 region: CASSRTDYEQYF. As DNA, the CDR3 is TGTGCCAGCAGCCGAACCGATTACGAGCAGTACTTC.

This chain uses TRBV7-9 with TRBJ1-1; D remains ambiguous. V lost 2 bases, J lost 0 bases, and 7 bases lay in between. CDR1 SEHNR and CDR2 FQNEAQ come from the germline V gene (reference sequence). The CDR3 length is 14 residues. The CDR3, as DNA: TGTGCCAGCAGCTTACTGGCACTGAACACTGAAGCTTTCTTT. It codes for CASSLLALNTEAFF.

Remarks on this clonotype: Sequence at one end of the junction differs from germline and may be a read error. V and J are TRBV7-7 and TRBJ2-7; TRBD2 is a possible D gene (5 bases). CDR1 and CDR2 from the germline V gene are SSHAT and FNYEAQ (reference sequence). The CDR3 is made up of 15 amino acids. CDR3 region: CASTPLAGLSYEQYF. CDR3 nucleotide sequence: TGTGCTAGCACCCCCCTGGCAGGACTCTCCTACGAGCAGTACTTC.

The rearrangement joins TRBV20-1 to TRBJ2-3, with D perhaps given as TRBD1 or TRBD2 (6 bases each). Germline-derived CDR1 and CDR2 are DFQATT and SNEGSKA (reference sequence). The CDR3 contains 15 residues. With 6 bases removed from V and 4 bases from J, the gap between germline ends came to 20 bases. CDR3 amino acids: CSAILIRGRPDTQYF. Written as DNA, the CDR3 is TGCAGTGCAATTCTAATACGGGGGCGCCCAGATACGCAGTATTTT.

V gene TRBV15 combines with J gene TRBJ2-2; TRBD2 might be the D (5 bases). Trimming removed 2 bases from V and 5 bases from J, with 6 bases in between. CDR1 is LNHNV and CDR2 is YYDKDF in the germline V gene (reference sequence). The CDR3 length is 13 residues. CDR3 DNA: TGTGCCACCAGCAGACGGGGAACCGGGGAGCTGTTTTTT. It specifies CATSRRGTGELFF.

The chain joins TRBV5-4 to TRBJ1-2; 9 bases fit TRBD1. The CDR3 has 17 residues. Germline values: CDR1 SGHNT, CDR2 YYREEE (reference sequence). The junction had 12 bases not matched to a gene; V was cut back by 4 bases and J by 2 bases. The CDR3 sequence: CASSIGPGTGNNYGYTF. The CDR3 bases are TGTGCCAGCAGCATTGGTCCCGGGACAGGGAACAACTATGGCTACACCTTC.

This clonotype was seen repeatedly, ten times or more. The gene calls are TRBV7-9 and TRBJ2-5, with D tentatively TRBD1 or TRBD2 (5 bases each). Trimming pared 1 base from V and 2 bases from J, leaving 11 bases between. Germline V gene lookup returns CDR1 SEHNR and CDR2 FQNEAQ (reference sequence). CDR3 length: 15 amino acids. As DNA, the CDR3 is TGTGCCAGCAGCTTAGGGGGGACGGATCAAGAGACCCAGTACTTC. This translates into CASSLGGTDQETQYF. The complete variable domain, with remaining parts taken from reference TRBV7-9 and TRBJ2-5, reads DTGVSQNPRHKITKRGQNVTFRCDPISEHNRLYWYRQTLGQGPEFLTYFQNEAQLEKSRLLSDRFSAERPKGSFSTLEIQRTEQGDSAMYLCASSLGGTDQETQYFGPGTRLLVL.

The table lists this clonotype with a count of one. The CDR3 nucleotides are TGCGCCAGCAGTGAGTCGAAGGGCGGGGGTACCACAGATACGCAGTATTTT. It yields the protein CASSESKGGGTTDTQYF. V usage is TRBV10-2 and J usage is TRBJ2-3; 7 nucleotides align to TRBD2. CDR1 WSHSY and CDR2 SAAADI come from the germline V gene. Unmatched junction bases numbered 8, after V lost 0 bases and J lost 2 bases. The CDR3 runs to 17 residues.

The chain couples TRBV6-5 to TRBJ1-6; D perhaps matches TRBD1 (5 bases). Trimming left V 2 bases short and J 10 bases short, with 18 bases between. CDR1 and CDR2 (germline): MNHEY, SVGAGI. The CDR3 runs 16 residues. Here the CDR3 DNA reads TGTGCCAGCAGTTACGGGGGGAATTGGAGAGGATCACCCCTCCACTTT. Translation gives CASSYGGNWRGSPLHF.

This chain connects TRBV7-6 to TRBJ2-1, with 9 positions matching TRBD2. V lost 1 base and J lost 7; bases outside the gene matches: 8. The CDR3 spans 16 residues. Per germline, CDR1 SGHVS and CDR2 FNYEAQ. Here the CDR3 DNA reads TGTGCCAGCAGCTTAGGTAGCGCGGGAGGGCTGAATGAGCAGTTCTTC. It encodes CASSLGSAGGLNEQFF.

The chain combines TRBV28 with TRBJ2-7; 12 nucleotides align to TRBD1. The germline CDR1 and CDR2 sequences are MDHEN and SYDVKM. Trimming removed 3 bases from V and 5 bases from J; junction bases left unmatched: 5. This CDR3 spans 15 amino acids. CDR3 nucleotide sequence: TGTGCCAGCAGTTTGCCGGGACAGGGGGCCCACGAGCAGTACTTC. This encodes CASSLPGQGAHEQYF.

V gene TRBV7-2 combines with J gene TRBJ1-1; TRBD1 aligns across 7 bases. Germline CDR1 and CDR2: SGHTA and FQGNSA. The CDR3 length is 16 residues. The ends lost 4 bases at V and 4 bases at J; junction bases unmatched: 12. The CDR3 region has the DNA TGTGCCAGCAGCTCCCGAATTAGGGGGCTGGTCACTGAAGCTTTCTTT. Amino acid sequence: CASSSRIRGLVTEAFF.

The CDR3 loop reads CASSFAGYSTDTQYF. The CDR3 nucleotides are TGTGCCAGCAGTTTTGCGGGGTACAGCACAGATACGCAGTATTTT. This chain links TRBV27 with TRBJ2-3; TRBD2 is a possible D gene (6 bases). CDR3 length equals 15 residues. CDR1 MNHEY and CDR2 SMNVEV come from the germline V gene (reference sequence). V dropped 3 bases and J dropped 0 bases, with 10 bases sitting between them.

The J gene is TRBJ1-1, the V gene TRBV18, with D hard to call. The V end lost 2 bases, the J end lost 4 bases, and 8 bases lay between the germline ends. The CDR3 totals 13 residues. Per the germline V gene, CDR1 is KGHSH and CDR2 is LQKENI. CDR3 amino acids: CASSPTARTEAFF. The CDR3 bases are TGTGCCAGCTCACCAACGGCACGCACTGAAGCTTTCTTT.

The CDR3 DNA reads as TGTGCCACCCGGGCTAGCGGGAGTGGGGGCCAAACCTACGAGCAGTACTTC. Translating gives CATRASGSGGQTYEQYF. This chain links TRBV19 with TRBJ2-7, with 10 positions matching TRBD2. Germline V gene data show CDR1 as LNHDA and CDR2 as SQIVND (reference sequence). V gave up 10 bases and J gave up 2 bases; unmatched junction bases: 17. The CDR3 loop spans 17 amino acids.

This clonotype was recorded a few times. The genes are TRBV4-1 and TRBJ2-1; D tentatively fits TRBD1 or TRBD2 (5 bases each). Germline CDR1 reads MGHRA; CDR2 reads YSYEKL. The CDR3 is made up of 14 amino acids. The ends were cut back, 1 base at V and 4 bases at J, with 8 bases in the middle. The CDR3 sequence: CASSQAGTYNEQFF. CDR3 in DNA: TGCGCCAGCAGCCAAGCCGGGACGTACAATGAGCAGTTCTTC.

The chain links TRBV4-3 to TRBJ2-7; 10 bases align to TRBD1. The CDR3 runs to 15 residues. The junction had 5 bases not matched to a gene; V was cut back by 0 bases and J by 6 bases. CDR1 is LGHNA, CDR2 YSLEER, per germline. CDR3 nucleotide sequence: TGCGCCAGCAGCCAAGATAGGGGGACAGGGGCCGAGCAGTACTTC. Its protein is CASSQDRGTGAEQYF.

The chain recombines TRBV9 with TRBJ1-3; D is ambiguous. Germline CDR1 reads SGDLS; CDR2 reads YYNGEE. Deletions cut 2 bases from V and 0 bases from J, with 12 bases between. The CDR3 loop spans 16 amino acids. The CDR3 DNA sequence: TGTGCCAGCAGCGTGGCAGGCTATGACTCTGGAAACACCATATATTTT. Translation gives CASSVAGYDSGNTIYF.

Only a few counts were recorded for this clonotype. The CDR3: CASSYQESNEQFF. As DNA, the CDR3 is TGTGCCAGCAGTTACCAGGAGTCCAATGAGCAGTTCTTC. The chain employs TRBV6-6 and TRBJ2-1; D remains ambiguous. The CDR3 length is 13 residues. The V end was cut by 2 bases, the J end by 6 bases, with 8 bases between. Germline V gene sequence: CDR1 MNHNY, CDR2 SVGAGI (reference sequence).

This chain links TRBV5-1 with TRBJ1-5; D ambiguous. The CDR3 has 14 amino acids. V was cut by 2 bases and J by 3 bases, with 9 bases left in between. Germline CDR1 SGHRS, CDR2 YFSETQ. The CDR3 region is CASSFGLNNQPQHF. For the CDR3, the DNA is TGCGCCAGCAGCTTCGGGCTTAACAATCAGCCCCAGCATTTT.

This clonotype was detected ten times or more. The chain has TRBV5-5 and TRBJ1-1, with D tentatively TRBD1 (6 bases). The CDR3 is 16 residues long. V lost 1 base to trimming and J lost 1 base, with 14 bases between them. Germline V gives CDR1 SGHKS, CDR2 YYEKEE (reference sequence). This chain's CDR3 is CASSLTGLNGNTEAFF. Here the CDR3 DNA reads TGTGCCAGCAGCTTGACAGGGTTGAACGGGAACACTGAAGCTTTCTTT.

The V and J genes are TRBV10-2 and TRBJ1-5; D is unclear. Germline CDR1 is WSHSY and CDR2 is SAAADI. Trimming removed 10 bases at V and 4 bases at J, with 14 bases between. The CDR3 is 13 amino acids. The CDR3 nucleotides read TGCGCCACCCATTCGAGTGCGAATCAGCCCCAGCATTTT. This gives the protein CATHSSANQPQHF.

In its sample, this clonotype was seen a few times. The chain has TRBV5-1 and TRBJ1-2; maybe TRBD1 (6 bases). The ends were cut back, 0 bases at V and 7 bases at J, with 10 bases in the middle. Looked up from germline, CDR1 is SGHRS and CDR2 is YFSETQ. The CDR3 length is 13 residues. The chain's CDR3 is CASSLDRDSGYTF. CDR3 DNA: TGCGCCAGCAGCTTGGACAGGGATTCTGGCTACACCTTC.

The CDR3 DNA reads as TGTGCCATCAGGGTTTCGCGCAATCAGCCCCAGCATTTT. Translation gives CAIRVSRNQPQHF. The genes are TRBV2 and TRBJ1-5; tentatively, D is TRBD1 (5 bases). CDR3 length: 13 amino acids. The V gene lost 10 bases and the J gene lost 2 bases, with 12 bases spanning the gap. The V gene's germline CDR1 is SNHLY and CDR2 FYNNEI.

The chain employs TRBV19 and TRBJ1-2, with 7 bases that match TRBD1. The germline V gene encodes CDR1 LNHDA and CDR2 SQIVND (reference sequence). The V and J ends lost 4 bases and 6 bases, in that order; junction bases with no gene match: 2. The CDR3 covers 12 residues. CDR3 DNA sequence: TGTGCCAGTAGTAGAGGGGGCGATGGCTACACCTTC. This codes for CASSRGGDGYTF. The variable domain in full, completed from reference TRBV19 and TRBJ1-2, reads DGGITQSPKYLFRKEGQNVTLSCEQNLNHDAMYWYRQDPGQGLRLIYYSQIVNDFQKGDIAEGYSVSREKKESFPLTVTSAQKNPTAFYLCASSRGGDGYTFGSGTRLTVV.

The chain links TRBV30 to TRBJ2-5; a weak D match, TRBD2 (6 bases). CDR3 size: 16 residues. V was pared by 0 bases and J by 5 bases, with 19 bases between. CDR1 and CDR2 from the germline V gene are GTSNPN and SVGIG (reference sequence). CDR3 protein: CAWSVLGLASRETQYF. In nucleotides, the CDR3 is TGTGCCTGGAGTGTACTAGGGCTAGCGAGTAGGGAGACCCAGTACTTC. Variable domain in full (rest from reference TRBV30 and TRBJ2-5): SQTIHQWPATLVQPVGSPLSLECTVEGTSNPNLYWYRQAAGRGLQLLFYSVGIGQISSEVPQNLSASRPQDRQFILSSKKLLLSDSGFYLCAWSVLGLASRETQYFGPGTRLLVL.

This clonotype was observed a handful of times. The gene calls are TRBV4-3 and TRBJ2-7, with TRBD1 matching over 12 bases. The germline V gene encodes CDR1 LGHNA and CDR2 YSLEER. V dropped 0 bases and J dropped 0; count of bases not matched to a gene: 6. The CDR3 covers 18 residues. For the CDR3, the DNA is TGCGCCAGCAGCCAAGATGTCGGGACAGGGGGCTTCTCCTACGAGCAGTACTTC. Translated, it gives CASSQDVGTGGFSYEQYF.